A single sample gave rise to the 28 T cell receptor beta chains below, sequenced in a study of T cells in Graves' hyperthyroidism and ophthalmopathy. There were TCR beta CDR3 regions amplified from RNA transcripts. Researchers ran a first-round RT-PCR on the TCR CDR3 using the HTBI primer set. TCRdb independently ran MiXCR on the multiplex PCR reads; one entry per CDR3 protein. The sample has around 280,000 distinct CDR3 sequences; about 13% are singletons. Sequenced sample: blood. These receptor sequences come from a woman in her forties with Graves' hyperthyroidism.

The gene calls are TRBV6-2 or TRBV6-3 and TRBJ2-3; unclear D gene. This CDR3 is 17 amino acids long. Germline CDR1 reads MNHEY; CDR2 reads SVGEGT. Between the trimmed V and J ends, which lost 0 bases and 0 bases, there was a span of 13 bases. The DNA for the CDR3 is TGTGCCAGCAGTTACTCGGCAGATCTTTCTAGCACAGATACGCAGTATTTT. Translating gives CASSYSADLSSTDTQYF.

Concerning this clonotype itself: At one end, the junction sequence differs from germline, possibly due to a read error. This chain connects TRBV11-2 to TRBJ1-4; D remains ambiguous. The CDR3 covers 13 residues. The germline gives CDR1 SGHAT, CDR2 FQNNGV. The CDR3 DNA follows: TGTGCCGGCAGCTTAGATCTTAATGGAAAACTGTTTTTT. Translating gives CAGSLDLNGKLFF. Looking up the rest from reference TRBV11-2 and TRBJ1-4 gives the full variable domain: EAGVAQSPRYKIIEKRQSVAFWCNPISGHATLYWYQQILGQGPKLLIQFQNNGVVDDSQLPKDRFSAERLKGVDSTLKIQPAKLEDSAVYLCAGSLDLNGKLFFGSGTQLSVL.

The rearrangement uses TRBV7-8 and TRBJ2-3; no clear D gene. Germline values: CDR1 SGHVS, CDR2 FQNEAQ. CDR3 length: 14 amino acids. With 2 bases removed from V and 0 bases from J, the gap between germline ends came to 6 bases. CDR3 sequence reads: CASSLRWSTDTQYF. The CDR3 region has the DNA TGTGCCAGCAGCTTAAGGTGGAGCACAGATACGCAGTATTTT.

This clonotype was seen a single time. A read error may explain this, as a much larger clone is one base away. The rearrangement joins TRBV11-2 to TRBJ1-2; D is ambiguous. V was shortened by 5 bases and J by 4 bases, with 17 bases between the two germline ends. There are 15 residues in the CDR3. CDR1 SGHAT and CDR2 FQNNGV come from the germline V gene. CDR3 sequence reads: CASSAHTSPRYGYTF. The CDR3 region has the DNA TGTGCCAGCAGCGCCCACACCTCCCCCCGCTATGGCTACACCTTC. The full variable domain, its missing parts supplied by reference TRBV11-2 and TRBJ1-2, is EAGVAQSPRYKIIEKRQSVAFWCNPISGHATLYWYQQILGQGPKLLIQFQNNGVVDDSQLPKDRFSAERLKGVDSTLKIQPAKLEDSAVYLCASSAHTSPRYGYTFGSGTRLTVV.

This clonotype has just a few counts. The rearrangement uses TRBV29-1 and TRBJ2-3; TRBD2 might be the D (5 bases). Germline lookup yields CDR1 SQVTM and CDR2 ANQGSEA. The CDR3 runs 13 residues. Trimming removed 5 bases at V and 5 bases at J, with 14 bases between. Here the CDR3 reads CSVSRGRGDTQYF. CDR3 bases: TGCAGCGTTTCCCGCGGGCGAGGAGATACGCAGTATTTT.

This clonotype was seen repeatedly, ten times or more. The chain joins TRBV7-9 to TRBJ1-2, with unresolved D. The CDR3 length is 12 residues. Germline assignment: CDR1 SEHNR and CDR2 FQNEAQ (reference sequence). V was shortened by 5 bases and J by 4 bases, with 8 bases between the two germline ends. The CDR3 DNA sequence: TGTGCCAGCAGCCCGGGGAGCTATGGCTACACCTTC. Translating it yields CASSPGSYGYTF.

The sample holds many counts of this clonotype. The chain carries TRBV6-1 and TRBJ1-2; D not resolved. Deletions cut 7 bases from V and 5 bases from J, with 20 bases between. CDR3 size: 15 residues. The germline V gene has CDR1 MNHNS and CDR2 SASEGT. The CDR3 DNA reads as TGTGCCAGCATGGCCGGATGGGGAAGGATGTATGGCTACACCTTC. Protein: CASMAGWGRMYGYTF.

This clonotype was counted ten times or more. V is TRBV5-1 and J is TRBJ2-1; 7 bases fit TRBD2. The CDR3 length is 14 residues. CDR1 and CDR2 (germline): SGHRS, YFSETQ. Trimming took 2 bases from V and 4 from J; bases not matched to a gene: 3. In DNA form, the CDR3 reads TGCGCCAGCAGCTTAGGCGGGGGTTACAATGAGCAGTTCTTC. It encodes CASSLGGGYNEQFF.

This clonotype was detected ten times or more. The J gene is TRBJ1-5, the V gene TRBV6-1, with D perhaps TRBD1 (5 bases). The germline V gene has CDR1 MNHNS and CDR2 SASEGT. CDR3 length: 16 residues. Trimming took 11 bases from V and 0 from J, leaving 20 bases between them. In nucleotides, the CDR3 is TGTGCCTCTACGTGGGGCATCACGGATAGCAATCAGCCCCAGCATTTT. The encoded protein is CASTWGITDSNQPQHF.

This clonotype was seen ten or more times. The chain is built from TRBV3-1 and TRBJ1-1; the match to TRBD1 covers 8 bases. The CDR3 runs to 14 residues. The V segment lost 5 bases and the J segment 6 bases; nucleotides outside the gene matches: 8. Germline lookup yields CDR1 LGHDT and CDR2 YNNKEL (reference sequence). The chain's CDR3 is CASSEQGVKPEAFF. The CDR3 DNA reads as TGTGCCAGCAGCGAACAGGGGGTGAAGCCTGAAGCTTTCTTT.

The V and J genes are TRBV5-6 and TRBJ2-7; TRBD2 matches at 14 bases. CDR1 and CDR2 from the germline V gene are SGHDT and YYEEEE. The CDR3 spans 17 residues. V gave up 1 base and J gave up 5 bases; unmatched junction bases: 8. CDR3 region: CASSLLQWGLAGDEQYF. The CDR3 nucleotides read TGTGCCAGCAGCTTGTTACAATGGGGACTAGCGGGAGACGAGCAGTACTTC. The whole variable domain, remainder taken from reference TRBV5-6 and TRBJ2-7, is DAGVTQSPTHLIKTRGQQVTLRCSPKSGHDTVSWYQQALGQGPQFIFQYYEEEERQRGNFPDRFSGHQFPNYSSELNVNALLLGDSALYLCASSLLQWGLAGDEQYFGPGTRLTVT.

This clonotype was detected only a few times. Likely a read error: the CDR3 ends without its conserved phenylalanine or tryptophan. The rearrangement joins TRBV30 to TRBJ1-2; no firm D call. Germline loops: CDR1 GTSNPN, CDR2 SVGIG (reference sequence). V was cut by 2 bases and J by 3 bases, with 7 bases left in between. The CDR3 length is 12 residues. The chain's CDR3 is CAWSYIDYGYTL. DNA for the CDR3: TGTGCCTGGAGTTATATAGACTATGGCTACACCCTC.

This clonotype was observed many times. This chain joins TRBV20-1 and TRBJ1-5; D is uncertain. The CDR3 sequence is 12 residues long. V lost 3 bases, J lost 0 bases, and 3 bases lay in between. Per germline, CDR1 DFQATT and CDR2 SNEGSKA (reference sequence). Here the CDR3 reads CSARISNQPQHF. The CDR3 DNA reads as TGCAGTGCTAGGATTAGCAATCAGCCCCAGCATTTT.

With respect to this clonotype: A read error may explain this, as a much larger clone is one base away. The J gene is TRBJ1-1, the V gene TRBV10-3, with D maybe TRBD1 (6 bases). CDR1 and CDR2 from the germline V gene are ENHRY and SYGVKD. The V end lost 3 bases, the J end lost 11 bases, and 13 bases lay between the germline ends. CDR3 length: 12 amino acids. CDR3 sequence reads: CAISEGRQGAFF. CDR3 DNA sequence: TGTGCCATCAGTGAAGGGCGGCAGGGGGCTTTCTTT.

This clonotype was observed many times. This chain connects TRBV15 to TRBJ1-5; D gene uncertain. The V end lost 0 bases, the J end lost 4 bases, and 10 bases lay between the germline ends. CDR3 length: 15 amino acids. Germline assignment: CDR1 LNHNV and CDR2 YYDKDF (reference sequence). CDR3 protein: CATSRDKGGNQPQHF. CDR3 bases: TGTGCCACCAGCAGAGATAAGGGCGGGAATCAGCCCCAGCATTTT.

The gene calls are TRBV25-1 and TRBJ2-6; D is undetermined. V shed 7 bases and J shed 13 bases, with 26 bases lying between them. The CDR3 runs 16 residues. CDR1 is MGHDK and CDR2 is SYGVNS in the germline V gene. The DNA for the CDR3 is TGTGCCAGCAATGTACCAACAAGCAGGTCACTAAAAGTCCTGACTTTC. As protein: CASNVPTSRSLKVLTF.

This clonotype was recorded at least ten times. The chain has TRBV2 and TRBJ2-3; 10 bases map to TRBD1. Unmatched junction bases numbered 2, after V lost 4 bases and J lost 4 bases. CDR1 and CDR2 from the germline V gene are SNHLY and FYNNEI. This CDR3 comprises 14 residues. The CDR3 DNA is TGTGCCAGCAGTGCGACAGGGGGCGCAGATACGCAGTATTTT. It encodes CASSATGGADTQYF.

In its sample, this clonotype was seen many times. The CDR3 sequence is CASSPWGNRGPQTYEQYF. CDR3 nucleotide sequence: TGTGCCAGCAGTCCCTGGGGCAATAGGGGGCCACAGACCTACGAGCAGTACTTC. The chain employs TRBV28 and TRBJ2-7; 7 positions agree with TRBD1. The junction had 18 bases not matched to a gene; V was cut back by 5 bases and J by 2 bases. Germline values: CDR1 MDHEN, CDR2 SYDVKM. This CDR3 contains 18 residues.

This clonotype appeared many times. The CDR3 spells CASSSPISSYEQYF. The CDR3 coding sequence is TGTGCCAGCAGTTCCCCGATCAGCTCCTACGAGCAGTACTTC. The gene calls are TRBV28 and TRBJ2-7, with no clear D. Trimming shortened V by 4 bases and J by 0 bases, and 10 bases separated the two germline ends. CDR1 is MDHEN, CDR2 SYDVKM, per germline. This CDR3 comprises 14 residues.

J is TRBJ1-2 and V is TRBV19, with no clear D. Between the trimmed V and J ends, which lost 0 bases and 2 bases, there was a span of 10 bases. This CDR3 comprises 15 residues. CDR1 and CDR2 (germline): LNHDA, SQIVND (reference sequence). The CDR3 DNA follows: TGTGCCAGTAGTATAGATCTGTGGCGAAACTATGGCTACACCTTC. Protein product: CASSIDLWRNYGYTF.

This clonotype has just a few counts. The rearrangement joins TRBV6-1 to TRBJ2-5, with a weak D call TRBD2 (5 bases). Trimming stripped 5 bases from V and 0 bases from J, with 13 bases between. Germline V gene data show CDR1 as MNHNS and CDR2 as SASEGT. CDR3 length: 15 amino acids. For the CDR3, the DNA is TGTGCCAGCAGTCAACTAGGCAGGTACCAAGAGACCCAGTACTTC. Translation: CASSQLGRYQETQYF.

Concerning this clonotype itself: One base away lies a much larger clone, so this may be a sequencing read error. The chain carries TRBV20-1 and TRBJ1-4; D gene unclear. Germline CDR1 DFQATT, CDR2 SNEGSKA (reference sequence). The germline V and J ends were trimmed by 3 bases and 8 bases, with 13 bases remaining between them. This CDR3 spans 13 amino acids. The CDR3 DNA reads TGCAGTGCTAGTAGGAGGGTAGACGAAAAACTGTTTTTT. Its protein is CSASRRVDEKLFF.

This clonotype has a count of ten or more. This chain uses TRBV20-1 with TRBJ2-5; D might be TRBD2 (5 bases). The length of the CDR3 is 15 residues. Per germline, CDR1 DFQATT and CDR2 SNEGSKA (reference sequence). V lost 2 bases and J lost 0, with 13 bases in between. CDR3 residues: CSARSSGVYQETQYF. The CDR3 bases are TGCAGTGCTAGAAGCAGCGGAGTCTACCAAGAGACCCAGTACTTC.

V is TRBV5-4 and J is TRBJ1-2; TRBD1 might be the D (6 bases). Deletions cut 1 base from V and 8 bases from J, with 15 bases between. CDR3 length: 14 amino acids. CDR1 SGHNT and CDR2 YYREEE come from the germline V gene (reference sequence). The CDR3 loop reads CASSLWGAMWGYTF. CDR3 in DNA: TGTGCCAGCAGCTTGTGGGGGGCCATGTGGGGCTACACCTTC. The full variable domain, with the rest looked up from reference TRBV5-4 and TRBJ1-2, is ETGVTQSPTHLIKTRGQQVTLRCSSQSGHNTVSWYQQALGQGPQFIFQYYREEENGRGNFPPRFSGLQFPNYSSELNVNALELDDSALYLCASSLWGAMWGYTFGSGTRLTVV.

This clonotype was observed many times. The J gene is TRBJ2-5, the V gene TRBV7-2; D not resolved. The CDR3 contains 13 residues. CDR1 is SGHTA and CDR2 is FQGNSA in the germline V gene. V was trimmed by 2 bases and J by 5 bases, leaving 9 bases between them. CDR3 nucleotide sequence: TGTGCCAGCAGCTTATGGGGTGGGGAGACCCAGTACTTC. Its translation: CASSLWGGETQYF.

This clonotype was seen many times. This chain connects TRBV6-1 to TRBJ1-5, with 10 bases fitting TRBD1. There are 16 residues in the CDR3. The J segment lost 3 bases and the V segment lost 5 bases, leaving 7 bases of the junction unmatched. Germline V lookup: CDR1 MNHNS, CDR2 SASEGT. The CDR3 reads CASSTTGGNLNQPQHF. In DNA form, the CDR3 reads TGTGCCAGCAGTACGACAGGGGGCAATCTCAATCAGCCCCAGCATTTT.

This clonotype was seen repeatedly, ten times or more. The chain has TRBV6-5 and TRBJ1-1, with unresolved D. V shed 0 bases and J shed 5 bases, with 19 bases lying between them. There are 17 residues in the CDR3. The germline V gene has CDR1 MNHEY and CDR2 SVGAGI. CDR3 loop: CASSYSFSVAFETEAFF. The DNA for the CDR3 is TGTGCCAGCAGTTACTCTTTCTCAGTCGCCTTTGAGACTGAAGCTTTCTTT.

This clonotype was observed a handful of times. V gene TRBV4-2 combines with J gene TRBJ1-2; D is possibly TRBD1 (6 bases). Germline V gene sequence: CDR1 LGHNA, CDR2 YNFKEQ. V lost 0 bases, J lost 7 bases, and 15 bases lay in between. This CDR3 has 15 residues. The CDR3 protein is CASSQDFGGALGYTF. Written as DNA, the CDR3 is TGTGCCAGCAGCCAAGATTTCGGGGGGGCCCTTGGCTACACCTTC.